The source of this T cell receptor beta chain is a study of T cell repertoires in cytomegalovirus infection. Study-level information: Through public TCR beta signatures, both CMV infection and matching HLA type were indicated. Findings of the study overall: Clonotype analysis showed dominance of the ex vivo response by HLA-C-restricted CMV-specific TCR beta clonotypes. Adding up the frequency of public TCR beta families identified people who carried CMV plus the relevant HLA.

This CDR3 is built from 16 residues. The V gene end was trimmed by 2 bases and the J gene end by 4 bases; junction bases not matched to a gene: 6. The V gene's germline CDR1 is LNHNV and CDR2 YYDKDF (reference sequence). Comment on this clonotype: Its antigen is unknown.

Each CDR3 protein is one row after TCRdb ran MiXCR on the reads. The sample lists around 280,000 distinct CDR3 sequences, roughly a tenth occurring once. This receptor was obtained from a human donor in good health (CMV status not recorded). Some clones in this sample may be carry-over from other donors' samples. V usage is TRBV15 and J usage is TRBJ1-3, with 9 bases matching TRBD1. Sequenced material: PBMCs. CDR3 amino acids: CATSRPDRGEGNTIYF. The CDR3 region has the DNA TGTGCCACCAGCAGACCGGACAGGGGTGAAGGAAACACCATATATTTT.